One sample yielded the 27 T cell receptor beta chains listed below, sequenced in a study of shared clonotypes between healthy human individuals. The protocol was immunoSEQ multiplex PCR, while the TCRdb copy is restricted to in-frame clones and leaves out a portion. Of millions of clones in the sample, 85% to 95% were seen once. Sequenced: naive CD4+ T cells from PBMCs. Subset meaning: CD45RA+ positively selected. The receptors derive from a man aged 18 to 35 in good health. Some clones in this sample may be carry-over from other donors' samples.

The chain is built from TRBV27 and TRBJ1-5, with 8 bases fitting TRBD1. The germline V gene encodes CDR1 MNHEY and CDR2 SMNVEV (reference sequence). CDR3 length: 17 residues. J gave up 1 base and V 5 bases, and 10 bases lay outside the gene matches. The CDR3 DNA is TGTGCCAGCAGTCCGACCATCGGGACAGGCAGCAATCAGCCCCAGCATTTT. Encoded protein: CASSPTIGTGSNQPQHF.

This chain uses TRBV11-3 with TRBJ2-1; the match to TRBD2 covers 7 bases. This CDR3 comprises 15 residues. Germline V CDR1 and CDR2: SGHNT, YENEEA. V lost 5 bases, J lost 10 bases, and 14 bases stayed unmatched. CDR3 sequence reads: CASSPGERGSQEQFF. The CDR3 region has the DNA TGTGCCAGCAGCCCGGGGGAGCGGGGCTCCCAGGAGCAGTTCTTC.

The chain employs TRBV6-1 and TRBJ2-7; 7 bases are a match to TRBD1. Germline-derived CDR1 and CDR2 are MNHNS and SASEGT. CDR3 length: 15 amino acids. Unmatched junction bases numbered 9, after V lost 5 bases and J lost 2 bases. Written as DNA, the CDR3 is TGTGCCAGCAGTACATGGGGACAGATTACCTACGAGCAGTACTTC. This sequence encodes CASSTWGQITYEQYF.

This rearrangement joins TRBV7-2 to TRBJ1-2; D unresolved. The ends were cut back, 5 bases at V and 1 base at J, with 8 bases in the middle. The CDR3 covers 13 residues. The germline CDR1 and CDR2 sequences are SGHTA and FQGNSA. CDR3 in amino acids: CASSIVSNYGYTF. Written as DNA, the CDR3 is TGTGCCAGCAGCATCGTCAGTAACTATGGCTACACCTTC.

Notes on this clone: At the DNA level, this CDR3 is encoded by other sequences in the same sample as well. The chain employs TRBV19 and TRBJ1-5; D is unresolved. Trimming took 3 bases from V and 0 from J, leaving 6 bases between them. CDR1 is LNHDA and CDR2 is SQIVND in the germline V gene (reference sequence). This CDR3 region has 14 residues. The CDR3 protein is CASSISDSNQPQHF. The CDR3 DNA sequence: TGTGCCAGTAGTATCTCCGATAGCAATCAGCCCCAGCATTTT.

This clone was found once. V and J are TRBV5-1 and TRBJ1-1; tentative D call: TRBD1 (6 bases). Germline V gene sequence: CDR1 SGHRS, CDR2 YFSETQ. The ends were cut back, 2 bases at V and 7 bases at J, with 15 bases in the middle. The CDR3 consists of 14 residues. The CDR3, as DNA: TGCGCCAGCAGCTTAGGGACAAACCCTAATGAAGCTTTCTTT. Protein product: CASSLGTNPNEAFF.

The chain is built from TRBV4-3 and TRBJ2-2; 7 bases map to TRBD1. Germline loops: CDR1 LGHNA, CDR2 YSLEER. The CDR3 is made up of 17 amino acids. With V trimmed by 4 bases and J by 2 bases, 10 bases remained unmatched. The DNA of the CDR3 is TGCGCCAGCAGCCCTAGAGACAGGGTAGCAAACACCGGGGAGCTGTTTTTT. This encodes CASSPRDRVANTGELFF.

This clone was detected only once. V is TRBV27 and J is TRBJ2-7, with TRBD2 identical over 14 bases. Losses at the gene ends were 7 bases for V and 2 bases for J; bases not matched to a gene: 13. Germline CDR1 reads MNHEY; CDR2 reads SMNVEV (reference sequence). The CDR3 has 18 amino acids. The CDR3 DNA is TGTGCCAGCACCGCGGGACTAGCGGGAGAGAAGTCCCCCTACGAGCAGTACTTC. It yields the protein CASTAGLAGEKSPYEQYF.

This sequence joins TRBV28 and TRBJ1-5; no definite D call. The germline V gene encodes CDR1 MDHEN and CDR2 SYDVKM. The CDR3 is 13 residues long. Deletions cut 2 bases from V and 7 bases from J, with 9 bases between. The CDR3 protein is CASSLGRFQPQHF. CDR3 DNA sequence: TGTGCCAGCAGTTTAGGTCGGTTCCAGCCCCAGCATTTT.

The chain couples TRBV7-2 to TRBJ1-3, with D unresolved. V lost 1 base and J lost 8, with 9 bases in between. The germline gives CDR1 SGHTA, CDR2 FQGNSA. CDR3 size: 13 residues. The chain's CDR3 is CASSLGTSDTIYF. CDR3 nucleotide sequence: TGTGCCAGCAGCTTAGGGACCTCGGACACCATATATTTT.

The chain combines TRBV29-1 with TRBJ2-3; 7 nucleotides match TRBD1. From germline, CDR1 is SQVTM and CDR2 ANQGSEA. The CDR3 is made up of 12 amino acids. With V trimmed by 1 base and J by 11 bases, 6 bases remained unmatched. The CDR3 region has the DNA TGCAGCGTTGAAGTGCAGGGGGTCGTGCAGTATTTT. It yields the protein CSVEVQGVVQYF.

About this clone itself: Distinct nucleotide sequences in the sample also encode this CDR3. This chain connects TRBV6-5 to TRBJ2-7, with no clear D. Germline V gene data show CDR1 as MNHEY and CDR2 as SVGAGI. There are 14 residues in the CDR3. V was pared by 0 bases and J by 0 bases, with 6 bases between. CDR3: CASSYSRTSYEQYF. For the CDR3, the DNA is TGTGCCAGCAGTTACTCTCGTACCTCCTACGAGCAGTACTTC.

The chain couples TRBV7-3 to TRBJ2-5; 10 nucleotides agree with TRBD2. Germline V gives CDR1 SGHTA, CDR2 FQGTGA. The junction had 2 bases not matched to a gene; V was cut back by 4 bases and J by 3 bases. The CDR3 consists of 14 residues. This CDR3 reads CASSYLAGEETQYF. CDR3 coding DNA: TGTGCCAGCAGCTACCTAGCGGGGGAAGAGACCCAGTACTTC.

The rearrangement uses TRBV9 and TRBJ2-3; 7 nucleotides align to TRBD2. CDR1 is SGDLS and CDR2 is YYNGEE in the germline V gene. V shed 4 bases and J 5 bases; nucleotides not matched to a gene: 10. The CDR3 totals 15 residues. For the CDR3, the DNA is TGTGCCAGCAGCTTACGCGGGAGTTTATTAGATACGCAGTATTTT. It encodes CASSLRGSLLDTQYF.

V gene TRBV15 combines with J gene TRBJ2-1, with a tentative D call TRBD2 (5 bases). Germline V gene lookup returns CDR1 LNHNV and CDR2 YYDKDF (reference sequence). CDR3 length: 14 amino acids. Trimming took 4 bases from V and 9 from J, leaving 16 bases between them. CDR3 in amino acids: CATSKRTGRSEQFF. The CDR3, as DNA: TGTGCCACCAGCAAACGGACTGGGCGTAGTGAGCAGTTCTTC.

The gene calls are TRBV27 and TRBJ2-7, with a tentative D call TRBD1 (7 bases). V lost 5 bases and J 5 bases, leaving 16 bases between the germline ends. There are 14 residues in the CDR3. In germline, CDR1 is MNHEY, CDR2 SMNVEV (reference sequence). For the CDR3, the DNA is TGTGCCAGCAGTACCCCACAGGGGAGGAACGAGCAGTACTTC. Protein sequence: CASSTPQGRNEQYF.

This sequence joins TRBV10-2 and TRBJ2-5; 9 bases map to TRBD2. The CDR3 has 15 amino acids. CDR1 is WSHSY, CDR2 SAAADI, per germline. Trimming removed 8 bases from V and 2 bases from J; junction bases left unmatched: 9. The CDR3 DNA is TGCGCCAGCCTCCCTAGCGGGGATTTACAAGAGACCCAGTACTTC. Protein sequence: CASLPSGDLQETQYF.

V gene TRBV7-2 combines with J gene TRBJ2-2, with a tentative D call TRBD2 (6 bases). The CDR3 spans 16 residues. Looked up from germline, CDR1 is SGHTA and CDR2 is FQGNSA. Trimming took 1 base from V and 6 from J, leaving 15 bases between them. The CDR3 DNA reads as TGTGCCAGCAGCTTAGGAGACACCGGCGGGGCCGGGGAGCTGTTTTTT. Translating gives CASSLGDTGGAGELFF. Using reference TRBV7-2 and TRBJ2-2 for the parts outside the CDR3, the full variable domain is GAGVSQSPSNKVTEKGKDVELRCDPISGHTALYWYRQSLGQGLEFLIYFQGNSAPDKSGLPSDRFSAERTGGSVSTLTIQRTQQEDSAVYLCASSLGDTGGAGELFFGEGSRLTVL.

The chain couples TRBV11-2 to TRBJ2-1; D ambiguous. Looked up from germline, CDR1 is SGHAT and CDR2 is FQNNGV. CDR3 length: 12 amino acids. V lost 4 bases and J lost 7, with 8 bases in between. CDR3 region: CASSYLANEQFF. The CDR3 bases are TGTGCCAGCAGCTACCTCGCGAATGAGCAGTTCTTC. The full variable domain, with the rest looked up from reference TRBV11-2 and TRBJ2-1, is EAGVAQSPRYKIIEKRQSVAFWCNPISGHATLYWYQQILGQGPKLLIQFQNNGVVDDSQLPKDRFSAERLKGVDSTLKIQPAKLEDSAVYLCASSYLANEQFFGPGTRLTVL.

This rearrangement joins TRBV7-3 to TRBJ2-2, with 13 bases lining up with TRBD2. This CDR3 spans 15 amino acids. Per the germline V gene, CDR1 is SGHTA and CDR2 is FQGTGA. Unmatched junction bases numbered 4, after V lost 6 bases and J lost 6 bases. CDR3 sequence reads: CASRGTSGTPGELFF. CDR3 bases: TGTGCCAGCAGGGGGACTAGCGGGACCCCCGGGGAGCTGTTTTTT.

This clone showed up just once. The gene calls are TRBV10-3 and TRBJ2-7; 8 positions match TRBD1. Unmatched junction bases numbered 2, after V lost 2 bases and J lost 5 bases. CDR1 ENHRY and CDR2 SYGVKD come from the germline V gene. The CDR3 spans 13 residues. In DNA, the CDR3 is TGTGCCATCAGTGAGGGACAGGGCGACGAGCAGTACTTC. This sequence encodes CAISEGQGDEQYF.

The chain uses TRBV5-4 and TRBJ2-3; 12 nucleotides agree with TRBD2. After removal of 4 bases from V and 8 bases from J, the junction contained 5 bases not matched to a gene. Germline CDR1 SGHNT, CDR2 YYREEE (reference sequence). The CDR3 extends over 14 amino acids. The CDR3 loop reads CASSARTSGITQYF. CDR3 coding DNA: TGTGCCAGCAGCGCCCGGACTAGCGGGATTACGCAGTATTTT.

The chain recombines TRBV9 with TRBJ2-1; 9 positions match TRBD2. The V segment lost 4 bases and the J segment 7 bases; nucleotides outside the gene matches: 12. Looked up from germline, CDR1 is SGDLS and CDR2 is YYNGEE. The CDR3 has 16 residues. For the CDR3, the DNA is TGTGCCAGCAGCCCCCAGGGGCGGGAGGGCCTTAATGAGCAGTTCTTC. Protein sequence: CASSPQGREGLNEQFF.

The J gene is TRBJ2-2, the V gene TRBV9; TRBD2 agrees at 9 bases. The CDR3 runs 15 residues. Unmatched junction bases numbered 7, after V lost 4 bases and J lost 6 bases. Looked up from germline, CDR1 is SGDLS and CDR2 is YYNGEE. CDR3 sequence reads: CASSPRTSVAGELFF. As DNA, the CDR3 is TGTGCCAGCAGCCCGAGGACTAGCGTTGCCGGGGAGCTGTTTTTT.

This clone has a single count. The chain employs TRBV11-2 and TRBJ1-2; 8 bases fit TRBD1. CDR3 length: 14 residues. In germline, CDR1 is SGHAT, CDR2 FQNNGV. J gave up 5 bases and V 0 bases, and 2 bases lay outside the gene matches. The CDR3 spells CASSLDRGPYGYTF. The CDR3 nucleotides are TGTGCCAGCAGCTTAGACAGGGGGCCTTATGGCTACACCTTC.

This clone was recorded once. The rearrangement uses TRBV7-3 and TRBJ2-2; D uncertain. V was trimmed by 5 bases and J by 5 bases, leaving 12 bases between them. CDR3 length: 14 residues. Germline V lookup: CDR1 SGHTA, CDR2 FQGTGA. CDR3 sequence: CASSPTTITGELFF. The CDR3 nucleotides are TGTGCCAGCAGCCCAACTACCATTACCGGGGAGCTGTTTTTT.

Turning to this clone: Distinct nucleotide sequences in the sample also encode this CDR3. The V gene is TRBV28, the J gene TRBJ1-2; D gene ambiguous. The V and J ends lost 3 bases and 7 bases respectively, with 9 bases between them. This CDR3 has 12 amino acids. Germline lookup yields CDR1 MDHEN and CDR2 SYDVKM. The CDR3 DNA sequence: TGTGCCAGCAGTTTGGGGTCCCGTGGCTACACCTTC. Protein: CASSLGSRGYTF.